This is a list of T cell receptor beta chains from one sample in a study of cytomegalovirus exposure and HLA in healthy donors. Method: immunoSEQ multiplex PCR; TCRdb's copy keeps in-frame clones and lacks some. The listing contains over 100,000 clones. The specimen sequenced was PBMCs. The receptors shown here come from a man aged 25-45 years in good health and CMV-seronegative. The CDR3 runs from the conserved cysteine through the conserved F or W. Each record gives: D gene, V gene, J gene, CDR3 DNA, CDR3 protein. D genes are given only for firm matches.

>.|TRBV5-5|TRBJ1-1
TGTGCCAGCAGCTTGAACGGGGTGAACACTGAAGCTTTCTTT
CASSLNGVNTEAFF
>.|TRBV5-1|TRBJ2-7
TGCGCCAGCAGCTCCGAGGGGGGGGTTTACGAGCAGTACTTC
CASSSEGGVYEQYF
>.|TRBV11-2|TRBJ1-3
TGTGCCAGCAGCCGAGGATGGGGAAACACCATATATTTT
CASSRGWGNTIYF
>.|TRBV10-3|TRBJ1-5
TGTGCCATCAGTGAGGGCGCAGGGCCCGAGCCCCAGCATTTT
CAISEGAGPEPQHF
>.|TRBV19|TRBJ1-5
TGTGCCAGTAGTACCTGGACAGATTATCAGCCCCAGCATTTT
CASSTWTDYQPQHF
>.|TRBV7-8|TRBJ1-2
TGTGCCAGCAGCTCTAGTGGCTATGGCTACACCTTC
CASSSSGYGYTF
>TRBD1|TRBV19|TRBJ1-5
TGTGCCAGTAGACCCACAGGGGCTGGCAATCAGCCCCAGCATTTT
CASRPTGAGNQPQHF
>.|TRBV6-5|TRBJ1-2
TGTGCCAGCCTCAGGGGCGTAGGTAGTCCCTATGGCTACACCTTC
CASLRGVGSPYGYTF
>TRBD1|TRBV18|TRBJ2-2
TGTGCCAGCTCACCACGGACAGGGAACACCGGGGAGCTGTTTTTT
CASSPRTGNTGELFF
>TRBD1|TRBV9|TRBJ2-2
TGTGCCAGCAGCGGGGACAGGGGAGGCACCGGGGAGCTGTTTTTT
CASSGDRGGTGELFF
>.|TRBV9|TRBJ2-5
TGTGCCAGCAGCGTACAGGGAAGGGGCCAAGAGACCCAGTACTTC
CASSVQGRGQETQYF
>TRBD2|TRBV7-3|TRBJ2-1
TGTGCCAGCAGCCTCGGACTAGCGGAGGTGGGAGAGCAGTTCTTC
CASSLGLAEVGEQFF
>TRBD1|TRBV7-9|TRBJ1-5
TGTGCCAGCAGCTTAGCGGGGACAGATAATCAGCCCCAGCATTTT
CASSLAGTDNQPQHF
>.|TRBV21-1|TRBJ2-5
TGTGCCAGCAGCAGACTGGGGCTAGCGGACCCCCAAGAGACCCAGTACTTC
CASSRLGLADPQETQYF
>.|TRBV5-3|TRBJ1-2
TGTGCCAGAAGCTTGAACAGGGCACTAAACTATGGCTACACCTTC
CARSLNRALNYGYTF
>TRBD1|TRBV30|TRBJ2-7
TGTGCCTGGAGTCCAGGGGGACAGGGCTACTACGAGCAGTACTTC
CAWSPGGQGYYEQYF
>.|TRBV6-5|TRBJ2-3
TGTGCCAGCAGTTACATGGCAGTTAGCACAGATACGCAGTATTTT
CASSYMAVSTDTQYF
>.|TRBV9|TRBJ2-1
TGTGCCAGCAGCCAAAAGGGGCGTTTAAATGAGCAGTTCTTC
CASSQKGRLNEQFF
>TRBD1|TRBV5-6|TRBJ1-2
TGTGCCAGCTGGGAACAGGGGAACTATGGCTACACCTTC
CASWEQGNYGYTF
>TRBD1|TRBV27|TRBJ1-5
TGTGCCAGCAGTGGAACACCTCCGGGGACAGTTAGAAATCAGCCCCAGCATTTT
CASSGTPPGTVRNQPQHF
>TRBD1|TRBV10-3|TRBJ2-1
TGTGCCATCGGACAGGGGGGAGGATTGAATGAGCAGTTCTTC
CAIGQGGGLNEQFF
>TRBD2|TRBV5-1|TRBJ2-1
TGCGCCAGCAGCTTGACGGTGCGGGGGGCAAACAATGAGCAGTTCTTC
CASSLTVRGANNEQFF
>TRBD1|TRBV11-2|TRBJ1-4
TGTGCCAGCAGCTTAGGTGCTTCAGGGGGCGGTGAAAAACTGTTTTTT
CASSLGASGGGEKLFF
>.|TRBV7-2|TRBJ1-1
TGTGCCAGCAGCTTTAGGCCGGGTTCCATAAACACTGAAGCTTTCTTT
CASSFRPGSINTEAFF
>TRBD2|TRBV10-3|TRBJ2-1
TGTGCCATCAGTGGCATAGCGGGGGGGCAAAATGAGCAGTTCTTC
CAISGIAGGQNEQFF
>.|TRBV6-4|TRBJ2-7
TGTGCCAGCAGCCATACCGCGGACAGTCCCTTAGGCGAGCAGTACTTC
CASSHTADSPLGEQYF
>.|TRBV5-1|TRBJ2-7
TGCGCCAGCAGCTTGCAGGGGCCCTACGAGCAGTACTTC
CASSLQGPYEQYF
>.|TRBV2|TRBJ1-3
TGTGCCAGCAGCCTCCAGGGGACCTCTGGAAACACCATATATTTT
CASSLQGTSGNTIYF
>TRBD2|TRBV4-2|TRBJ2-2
TGTGCCAGCAGCCAGACTAGCGGGGGGGCCGGGGAGCTGTTTTTT
CASSQTSGGAGELFF
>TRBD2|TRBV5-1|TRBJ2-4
TGCGCCAGCAGCCCCCCCCGTGGGGGGGGCATTCAGTACTTC
CASSPPRGGGIQYF
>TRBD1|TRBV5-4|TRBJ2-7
TGTGCCAGCAGTCCGGGACAGGGGGGTTCCGGGTACGAGCAGTACTTC
CASSPGQGGSGYEQYF
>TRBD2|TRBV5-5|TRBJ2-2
TGTGCCAGCAGCTTGGCATACGGGGGGGCACAGGGAACCGGGGAGCTGTTTTTT
CASSLAYGGAQGTGELFF
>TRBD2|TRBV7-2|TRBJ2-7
TGTGCCAGCAGCTTAGGGACTAGCGGGGTGGCCTACGAGCAGTACTTC
CASSLGTSGVAYEQYF
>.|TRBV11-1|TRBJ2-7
TGTGCCAGCAGCTCGGACTTGTTCTACGAGCAGTACTTC
CASSSDLFYEQYF
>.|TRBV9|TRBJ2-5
TGTGCCAGCAGCGTCAATTTTCAAGAGACCCAGTACTTC
CASSVNFQETQYF
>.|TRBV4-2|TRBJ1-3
TGTGCCAGCAGCCAAGATTTACGTTCAGGGGCCAACACCATATATTTT
CASSQDLRSGANTIYF
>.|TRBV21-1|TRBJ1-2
TGTGCCAGCAGCTATGACAGGGTTCGCGACTATGGCTACACCTTC
CASSYDRVRDYGYTF
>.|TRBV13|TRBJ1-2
TGTGCCAGCAGCTCCTGGTGGCAGGACTATGGCTACACCTTC
CASSSWWQDYGYTF
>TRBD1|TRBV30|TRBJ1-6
TGTGCCTGGAGAGTGGGACAGAGCTCACCCCTCCACTTT
CAWRVGQSSPLHF
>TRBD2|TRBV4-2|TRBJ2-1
TGTGCCAGCAGCCAATCAGGAACGGGGGGGCTTTACAATGAGCAGTTCTTC
CASSQSGTGGLYNEQFF
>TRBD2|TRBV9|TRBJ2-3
TGTGCCAGCAGCCCCCGGGGGGGTGGAACCAGCACAGATACGCAGTATTTT
CASSPRGGGTSTDTQYF
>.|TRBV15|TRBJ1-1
TGTGCCACCAGCAGAGAAGTCACACGGGGGGCTTTCTTT
CATSREVTRGAFF
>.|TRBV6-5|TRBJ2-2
TGTGCCAGCAGTCGGGGTTTCGCGAACACCGGGGAGCTGTTTTTT
CASSRGFANTGELFF
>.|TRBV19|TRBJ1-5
TGTGCCAGTAGCCTAACAGGGTGGCATCAGCCCCAGCATTTT
CASSLTGWHQPQHF
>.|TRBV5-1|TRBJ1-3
TGCGCCAGCAGCGCCGGGGATCTCTCTGGAAACACCATATATTTT
CASSAGDLSGNTIYF
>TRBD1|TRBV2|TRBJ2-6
TGTGCCAGCAGTAAAGGGGGGACAGGTGGCTCTGGGGCCAACGTCCTGACTTTC
CASSKGGTGGSGANVLTF
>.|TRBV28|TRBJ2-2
TGTGCCAGCCATACTAACACCGGGGAGCTGTTTTTT
CASHTNTGELFF
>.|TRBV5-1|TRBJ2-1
TGCGCCAGCAGCTTGGGAGGGATGAATGAGCAGTTCTTC
CASSLGGMNEQFF
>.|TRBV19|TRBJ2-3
TGTGCCAGCGCCTCCGGGAAGATTCTGGAAGATACGCAGTATTTT
CASASGKILEDTQYF
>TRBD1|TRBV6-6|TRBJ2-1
TGTGCCAGCAGTTACCCGGGACAGGGCGGCAATGAGCAGTTCTTC
CASSYPGQGGNEQFF
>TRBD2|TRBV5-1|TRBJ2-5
TGCGCCAGCAGCCGGGGACTAGCGGGCGAGACCCAGTACTTC
CASSRGLAGETQYF
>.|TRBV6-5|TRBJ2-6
TGTGCCAGCACCCCCGGCGGGGGGGCCAACGTCCTGACTTTC
CASTPGGGANVLTF
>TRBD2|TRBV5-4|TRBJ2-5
TGTGCCAGCAGCTGGCCCGGGACTAGCGGAGGAGAGACCCAGTACTTC
CASSWPGTSGGETQYF
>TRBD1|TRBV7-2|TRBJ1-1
TGTGCCAGCAGCTTTTTAGGACAGGGGGCTGTAACTGAAGCTTTCTTT
CASSFLGQGAVTEAFF